This TCR beta chain was sequenced for a study of response to subunit inactivated influenza vaccine. This clonotype was counted between two and nine times. Its specificity is not known. Overall study findings and caveats: The authors suggested that few new T cells are recruited per seasonal influenza vaccination.

A single record per CDR3 protein comes from TCRdb applying MiXCR to the RT-PCR reads. The data hold 860,000 or so distinct CDR3 sequences, with 21% observed a single time. V shed 3 bases and J shed 8 bases, with 19 bases lying between them. CDR3 length: 16 amino acids. Germline CDR1 is PRHDT and CDR2 is FYEKMQ (reference sequence). The sample here was PBMCs from blood, taken 5 days after vaccination. The sequence derives from a man in his forties or fifties who received an inactivated influenza vaccine. This chain connects TRBV13 to TRBJ2-2; perhaps TRBD2 as D (6 bases). For the CDR3, the DNA is TGTGCCAGCAGCTTCCGCCAGCGGGTCCCTGAGGGGGAGCTGTTTTTT. Translation: CASSFRQRVPEGELFF.